These 22 T cell receptor beta chains originate from one sample sequenced in a study of CD8 T cells in Susac syndrome. About 0.5 to 1 ug RNA was reverse transcribed with random hexamers. From the immunoSEQ multiplex PCR reads, TCRdb called clonotypes with MiXCR, one entry per CDR3 protein. The sample consists of roughly 100,000 distinct CDR3 sequences, about 95% of them appearing once. Input material: CD4+ T cells from PBMCs. The receptors were sampled from a human donor with Susac syndrome.

This clonotype was seen once. This chain connects TRBV20-1 to TRBJ2-1; 8 positions agree with TRBD1. The CDR3 spans 13 residues. The junction had 3 bases not matched to a gene; V was cut back by 6 bases and J by 2 bases. Per germline, CDR1 DFQATT and CDR2 SNEGSKA (reference sequence). The CDR3 sequence is CSARTGPYNEQFF. CDR3 nucleotides: TGCAGTGCCCGGACAGGGCCCTACAATGAGCAGTTCTTC.

This clonotype has just one count. This chain joins TRBV29-1 and TRBJ1-4; 8 bases fit TRBD1. There are 14 residues in the CDR3. CDR1 is SQVTM, CDR2 ANQGSEA, per germline. The V segment lost 3 bases and the J segment 4 bases; nucleotides outside the gene matches: 4. CDR3 in DNA: TGCAGCGTTGAGGGGACAGGTAGTAATGAAAAACTGTTTTTT. Translating it yields CSVEGTGSNEKLFF.

The chain joins TRBV6-5 to TRBJ2-7, with 7 bases lining up with TRBD1. This CDR3 contains 14 residues. CDR1 MNHEY and CDR2 SVGAGI come from the germline V gene. Trimming removed 7 bases from V and 2 bases from J; junction bases left unmatched: 8. CDR3 amino acids: CASKAIGTAYEQYF. The CDR3 DNA reads TGTGCCAGCAAGGCTATCGGGACAGCCTACGAGCAGTACTTC.

This chain joins TRBV20-1 and TRBJ1-6, with a tentative D call TRBD1 (5 bases). The CDR3 contains 12 residues. CDR1 DFQATT and CDR2 SNEGSKA come from the germline V gene (reference sequence). Trimming stripped 5 bases from V and 13 bases from J, with 15 bases between. The DNA of the CDR3 is TGCAGTGCTGGGACCACCATAGGGCCCCTCCACTTT. Amino acids: CSAGTTIGPLHF.

The V gene is TRBV29-1, the J gene TRBJ2-7, with D perhaps matching TRBD2 (7 bases). Germline assignment: CDR1 SQVTM and CDR2 ANQGSEA. The CDR3 extends over 12 amino acids. V was shortened by 8 bases and J by 9 bases, with 20 bases between the two germline ends. The CDR3 DNA is TGCAGCTACAAAGATGGGGGGGCTGTGCAGTACTTC. It is translated as CSYKDGGAVQYF.

V is TRBV18 and J is TRBJ2-7; maybe TRBD1 (5 bases). Germline V gene lookup returns CDR1 KGHSH and CDR2 LQKENI. The CDR3 extends over 14 amino acids. V shed 0 bases and J shed 4 bases, with 10 bases lying between them. CDR3 region: CASSPPDNPYEQYF. The CDR3 nucleotides read TGTGCCAGCTCACCACCGGACAATCCTTACGAGCAGTACTTC.

The chain has TRBV2 and TRBJ2-7; TRBD2 matches 10 bases. Germline V gene sequence: CDR1 SNHLY, CDR2 FYNNEI. Trimming took 4 bases from V and 0 from J; bases not matched to a gene: 0. The CDR3 has 14 residues. CDR3 loop: CASSVAGGSYEQYF. CDR3 bases: TGTGCCAGCAGTGTAGCGGGGGGCTCCTACGAGCAGTACTTC.

The chain uses TRBV24-1 and TRBJ2-5; a possible D gene is TRBD1 (5 bases). Trimming left V 0 bases short and J 4 bases short, with 14 bases between. There are 16 residues in the CDR3. Germline V gives CDR1 KGHDR, CDR2 SFDVKD. The CDR3 DNA sequence: TGTGCCACCAGTGATTTGGGACAAGGAAGCGTAGAGACCCAGTACTTC. It translates to CATSDLGQGSVETQYF.

This chain connects TRBV5-1 to TRBJ2-5; the D is unclear. CDR3 length: 16 amino acids. Trimming stripped 0 bases from V and 2 bases from J, with 14 bases between. Germline assignment: CDR1 SGHRS and CDR2 YFSETQ. Written as DNA, the CDR3 is TGCGCCAGCAGCTTGGTAAGGGCAAGACGACAAGAGACCCAGTACTTC. It is translated as CASSLVRARRQETQYF.

The chain combines TRBV7-2 with TRBJ2-5, with D perhaps matching TRBD1 or TRBD2 (5 bases each). The germline V and J ends were trimmed by 1 base and 4 bases, with 19 bases remaining between them. Germline CDR1 is SGHTA and CDR2 is FQGNSA. The CDR3 loop spans 17 amino acids. The CDR3 nucleotides read TGTGCCAGCAGCTTAGGAACGGTCAGGGCTGGAGGAGAGACCCAGTACTTC. It specifies CASSLGTVRAGGETQYF.

The J gene is TRBJ2-1, the V gene TRBV5-4, with TRBD1 identical over 8 bases. This CDR3 region has 13 residues. In germline, CDR1 is SGHNT, CDR2 YYREEE (reference sequence). The V and J ends lost 9 bases and 7 bases, in that order; junction bases with no gene match: 9. This CDR3 is CAIYRQGMNEQFF. CDR3 nucleotides: TGTGCCATCTATAGACAGGGGATGAATGAGCAGTTCTTC.

This clonotype has a single count. For the CDR3, the DNA is TGTGCCATCATGAAGCAGGGTGAGGATGGCTACACCTTC. Amino acid sequence: CAIMKQGEDGYTF. The chain employs TRBV10-3 and TRBJ1-2, with a possible D match to TRBD1 (5 bases). CDR1 and CDR2 from the germline V gene are ENHRY and SYGVKD. The CDR3 is 13 amino acids. The V and J ends lost 7 bases and 6 bases respectively, with 15 bases between them.

This rearrangement joins TRBV29-1 to TRBJ1-3; D is undetermined. V dropped 4 bases and J dropped 1 base, with 17 bases sitting between them. Looked up from germline, CDR1 is SQVTM and CDR2 is ANQGSEA. The CDR3 contains 16 residues. As DNA, the CDR3 is TGCAGCGTTGCTGCCGGCCGTACCCTATCTGGAAACACCATATATTTT. The encoded protein is CSVAAGRTLSGNTIYF.

This clonotype was seen a few times. This chain connects TRBV27 to TRBJ1-1, with D hard to call. The CDR3 has 13 amino acids. Germline V gene lookup returns CDR1 MNHEY and CDR2 SMNVEV (reference sequence). Trimming took 2 bases from V and 4 from J, leaving 8 bases between them. For the CDR3, the DNA is TGTGCCAGCAGTTTACGAGGGAGCACTGAAGCTTTCTTT. Residues: CASSLRGSTEAFF.

The chain links TRBV20-1 to TRBJ2-3, with D possibly being TRBD1 or TRBD2 (5 bases each). The CDR3 contains 15 residues. Trimming removed 3 bases at V and 4 bases at J, with 17 bases between. Germline CDR1 and CDR2: DFQATT and SNEGSKA (reference sequence). CDR3 protein: CSARGDRLGPDTQYF. CDR3 sequence (DNA): TGCAGTGCTAGGGGGGACCGGTTAGGGCCAGATACGCAGTATTTT.

The count of this clonotype is one. This chain uses TRBV6-1 with TRBJ1-4, with D hard to call. The germline V gene encodes CDR1 MNHNS and CDR2 SASEGT. V was pared by 0 bases and J by 0 bases, with 8 bases between. The CDR3 extends over 16 amino acids. In nucleotides, the CDR3 is TGTGCCAGCAGTGAAGCCAGTCTAACAACTAATGAAAAACTGTTTTTT. Residues: CASSEASLTTNEKLFF.

J is TRBJ1-2 and V is TRBV29-1, with D possibly TRBD1 on 5 matching bases. The V gene's germline CDR1 is SQVTM and CDR2 ANQGSEA. Trimming removed 1 base at V and 7 bases at J, with 16 bases between. This CDR3 region has 14 residues. The CDR3 is CSVEGYDRTLGYTF. CDR3 sequence (DNA): TGCAGCGTTGAAGGGTATGATCGGACACTTGGCTACACCTTC.

This chain connects TRBV3-1 to TRBJ1-1, with D possibly TRBD1 on 5 matching bases. The CDR3 loop spans 13 amino acids. Germline loops: CDR1 LGHDT, CDR2 YNNKEL (reference sequence). Trimming stripped 2 bases from V and 6 bases from J, with 10 bases between. CDR3: CASSQLRGSEAFF. The CDR3 bases are TGTGCCAGCAGCCAATTGAGGGGATCTGAAGCTTTCTTT.

This clonotype was found a few times. The chain employs TRBV5-4 and TRBJ2-5; D perhaps matches TRBD2 (5 bases). The CDR3 is 13 amino acids. Trimming pared 1 base from V and 2 bases from J, leaving 6 bases between. Germline V gene lookup returns CDR1 SGHNT and CDR2 YYREEE (reference sequence). The CDR3 DNA follows: TGTGCCAGCAGCTTGCCGGGACAAGAGACCCAGTACTTC. It specifies CASSLPGQETQYF.

V is TRBV7-9 and J is TRBJ1-1, with 11 positions matching TRBD1. Germline loops: CDR1 SEHNR, CDR2 FQNEAQ (reference sequence). With 5 bases clipped from V and 8 bases from J, the junction kept 1 base outside the gene matches. This CDR3 spans 12 amino acids. In nucleotides, the CDR3 is TGTGCCAGCAGCCGGGACAGGGGGGAAGCTTTCTTT. It is translated as CASSRDRGEAFF.

The rearrangement uses TRBV29-1 and TRBJ1-1, with D possibly TRBD1 on 6 matching bases. Germline assignment: CDR1 SQVTM and CDR2 ANQGSEA. The ends were cut back, 4 bases at V and 0 bases at J, with 12 bases in the middle. The CDR3 consists of 14 residues. The CDR3 loop reads CSVGRDKLNTEAFF. The CDR3 nucleotides read TGCAGCGTTGGGAGGGACAAATTGAACACTGAAGCTTTCTTT.

This clonotype was seen only a few times. DNA for the CDR3: TGCAGTGCTCCCCCCGCAGGGTCGAATGAAAAACTGTTTTTT. Translation: CSAPPAGSNEKLFF. The V gene is TRBV20-1, the J gene TRBJ1-4; D is possibly TRBD1 (5 bases). Trimming cost V 5 bases and J 5 bases, with 15 bases left between them. Germline CDR1 reads DFQATT; CDR2 reads SNEGSKA (reference sequence). This CDR3 has 14 residues.